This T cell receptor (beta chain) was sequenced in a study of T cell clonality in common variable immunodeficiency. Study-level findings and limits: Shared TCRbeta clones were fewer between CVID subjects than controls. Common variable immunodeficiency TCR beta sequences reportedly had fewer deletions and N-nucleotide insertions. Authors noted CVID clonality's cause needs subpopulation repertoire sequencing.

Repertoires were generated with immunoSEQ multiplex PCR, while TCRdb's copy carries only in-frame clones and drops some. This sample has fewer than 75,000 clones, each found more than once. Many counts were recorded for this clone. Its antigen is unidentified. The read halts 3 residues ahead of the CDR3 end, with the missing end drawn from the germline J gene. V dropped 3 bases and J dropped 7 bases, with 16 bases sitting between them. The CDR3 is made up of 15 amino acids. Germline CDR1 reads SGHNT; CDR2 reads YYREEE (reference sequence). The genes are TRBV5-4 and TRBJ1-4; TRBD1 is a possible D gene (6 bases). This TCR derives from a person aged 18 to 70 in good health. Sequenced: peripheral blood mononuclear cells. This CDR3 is CASSSEVGRGEKLFF. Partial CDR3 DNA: TGTGCCAGCAGCTCCGAGGTGGGCAGGGGTGAAAAA.